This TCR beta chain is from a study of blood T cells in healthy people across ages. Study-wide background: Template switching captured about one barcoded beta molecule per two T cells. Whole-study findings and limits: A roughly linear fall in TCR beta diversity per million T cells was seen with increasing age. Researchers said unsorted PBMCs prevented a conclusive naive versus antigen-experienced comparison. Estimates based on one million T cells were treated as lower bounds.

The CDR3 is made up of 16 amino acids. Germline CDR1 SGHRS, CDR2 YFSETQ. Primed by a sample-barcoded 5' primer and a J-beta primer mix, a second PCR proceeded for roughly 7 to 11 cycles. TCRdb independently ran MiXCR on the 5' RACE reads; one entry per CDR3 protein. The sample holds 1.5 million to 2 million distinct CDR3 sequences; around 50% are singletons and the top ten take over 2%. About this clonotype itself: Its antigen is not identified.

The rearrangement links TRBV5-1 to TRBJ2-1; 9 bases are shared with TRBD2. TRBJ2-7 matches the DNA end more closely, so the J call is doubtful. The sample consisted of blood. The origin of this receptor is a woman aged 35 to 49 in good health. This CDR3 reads CASSYATTSGYNEQYF. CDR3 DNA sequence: TGCGCCAGCAGCTACGCTACGACTAGCGGATACAATGAGCAGTACTTC.